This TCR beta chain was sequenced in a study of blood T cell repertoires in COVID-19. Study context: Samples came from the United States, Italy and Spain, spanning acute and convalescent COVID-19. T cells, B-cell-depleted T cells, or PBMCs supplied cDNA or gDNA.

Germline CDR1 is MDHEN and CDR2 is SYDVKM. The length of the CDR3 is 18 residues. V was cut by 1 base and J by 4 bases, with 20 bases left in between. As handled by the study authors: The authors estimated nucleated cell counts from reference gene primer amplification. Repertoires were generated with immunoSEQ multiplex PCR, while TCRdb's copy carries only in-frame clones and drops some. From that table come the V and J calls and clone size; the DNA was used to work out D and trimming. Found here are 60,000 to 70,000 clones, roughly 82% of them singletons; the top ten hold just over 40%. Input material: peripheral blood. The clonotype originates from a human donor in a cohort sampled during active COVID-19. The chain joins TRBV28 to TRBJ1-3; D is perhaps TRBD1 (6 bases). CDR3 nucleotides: TGTGCCAGCAGTTTATTTTCCCCGTGGGCAGGGGAAGGAAACACCATATATTTT. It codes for CASSLFSPWAGEGNTIYF.